This T cell receptor (beta chain) comes out of a study listed by TCRdb under 2016. Comment on this clonotype: The antigen it binds to is not known. No qualities accompany the bases; no much larger clone lies one base away.

Library preparation employed RT-PCR. These reads were obtained on an Illumina MiSeq. Through fastp at Q25 and MiXCR, TCRdb rebuilt clones from the public reads, retaining in-frame beta chains. CDR3 protein sequences are deduplicated, and each keeps its most common genes and DNA. In this sample the table shows about 700,000 distinct CDR3 sequences, approximately 15% of which occur a single time. The ten biggest clones cover 3.6% of the sample. From its cysteine to its phenylalanine, the CDR3 spans 12 amino acids. Only CDR3 DNA remains: 36 bases, in frame from the first base. CDR1 and CDR2, looked up from the germline V gene (reference sequence), are DFQATT and SNEGSKA. Trimming removed 8 bases from V and 6 bases from J, leaving 13 bases between the germline ends.

This TCR was sampled from a female donor in good health, serving as a healthy control. The chain uses TRBV20-1 and TRBJ1-4; a tentative D match to TRBD1 spans 6 bases. The sequencing sample was made of memory CD4+ T cells from blood. The DNA is as follows: TGCAGTATACAGGGTCGGGATGAAAAACTGTTTTTT. This is translated as CSIQGRDEKLFF.